The 13 T cell receptor beta chains listed next were all sequenced from one sample in a study of T-cell memory formation after mild COVID-19. TCRdb re-derived calls from the 5' RACE reads in MiXCR, one entry per CDR3 protein. The sample shows over 450,000 distinct CDR3 sequences, roughly 21% of them seen only once. Input material: PBMCs or a T cell subset sorted from them (not recorded which). The receptors derive from an adult woman who had mild COVID-19 (a few samples of this study predate the infection). Cell type and time point are not known.

This clonotype was picked up many times. The rearrangement uses TRBV9 and TRBJ2-5, with TRBD2 identical over 7 bases. The CDR3 totals 13 residues. Per the germline V gene, CDR1 is SGDLS and CDR2 is YYNGEE. The J segment lost 7 bases and the V segment lost 3 bases, leaving 6 bases of the junction unmatched. In DNA form, the CDR3 reads TGTGCCAGCAGCGACTCAACGGGGGGGACCCAGTACTTC. It translates to CASSDSTGGTQYF.

This clonotype was counted ten times or more. The chain employs TRBV5-1 and TRBJ2-2; possibly TRBD2 for D (6 bases). The V gene lost 6 bases and the J gene lost 4 bases, with 13 bases spanning the gap. CDR1 SGHRS and CDR2 YFSETQ come from the germline V gene. The CDR3 runs 14 residues. Here the CDR3 DNA reads TGCGCCAGCAAAGCGGGCCGTACCACCGGGGAGCTGTTTTTT. The encoded protein is CASKAGRTTGELFF.

A few counts support this clonotype. The chain uses TRBV12-3 or TRBV12-4 and TRBJ2-3; D remains unclear. V gave up 7 bases and J gave up 0 bases, with 14 bases separating them. This CDR3 is built from 15 residues. The CDR3 region is CASTLMGTSTDTQYF. CDR3 nucleotides: TGTGCCAGCACCCTCATGGGAACTAGCACAGATACGCAGTATTTT.

The chain carries TRBV5-1 and TRBJ2-1; tentative D call: TRBD2 (5 bases). This CDR3 spans 12 amino acids. V was pared by 3 bases and J by 9 bases, with 10 bases between. Germline V gives CDR1 SGHRS, CDR2 YFSETQ. The CDR3 loop reads CASSSGYIEQFF. The CDR3 DNA sequence: TGCGCCAGCAGCTCGGGGTATATTGAGCAGTTCTTC. Filled out from reference TRBV5-1 and TRBJ2-1, the complete variable domain reads KAGVTQTPRYLIKTRGQQVTLSCSPISGHRSVSWYQQTPGQGLQFLFEYFSETQRNKGNFPGRFSGRQFSNSRSEMNVSTLELGDSALYLCASSSGYIEQFFGPGTRLTVL.

This clonotype was seen only a few times. The chain joins TRBV3-1 to TRBJ2-5; D might be TRBD2 (5 bases). Germline V gives CDR1 LGHDT, CDR2 YNNKEL (reference sequence). The CDR3 covers 16 residues. Deletions cut 0 bases from V and 5 bases from J, with 16 bases between. As DNA, the CDR3 is TGTGCCAGCAGCCAAGAACGGCTAAGGAGGATGGAGACCCAGTACTTC. Protein sequence: CASSQERLRRMETQYF.

The V call is TRBV4-3, the J call TRBJ2-4; 10 nucleotides align to TRBD2. The CDR3 has 17 residues. Per germline, CDR1 LGHNA and CDR2 YSLEER. V trimming: 0 bases; J trimming: 7 bases; junction bases outside the gene matches: 9. The CDR3 DNA sequence: TGCGCCAGCAGCCAAGATGGTAGCGGGAGGCCCTTTAACATTCAGTACTTC. Protein sequence: CASSQDGSGRPFNIQYF.

The V gene is TRBV24-1, the J gene TRBJ2-1; a weak D match, TRBD1 (5 bases). The V gene's germline CDR1 is KGHDR and CDR2 SFDVKD. V was shortened by 3 bases and J by 3 bases, with 17 bases between the two germline ends. CDR3 length equals 17 residues. The CDR3 nucleotides are TGTGCCACCAGTGATCCCAGGGCCTCATCAAGCTACAATGAGCAGTTCTTC. Its protein is CATSDPRASSSYNEQFF.

This clonotype was detected only a few times. The chain is built from TRBV18 and TRBJ1-1; possibly TRBD1 for D (5 bases). Trimming took off 2 bases at V and 0 bases at J, with 10 bases between the two ends. CDR3 length equals 15 residues. The germline V gene encodes CDR1 KGHSH and CDR2 LQKENI. CDR3: CASSPAAGMNTEAFF. For the CDR3, the DNA is TGTGCCAGCTCACCAGCGGCAGGGATGAACACTGAAGCTTTCTTT.

V usage is TRBV7-9 and J usage is TRBJ1-1; 12 bases map to TRBD1. J gave up 2 bases and V 6 bases, and 7 bases lay outside the gene matches. Per germline, CDR1 SEHNR and CDR2 FQNEAQ (reference sequence). There are 16 residues in the CDR3. DNA of the CDR3: TGTGCCAGCAGTTCCGGGACAGGGGGCCGAAACACTGAAGCTTTCTTT. Its protein product is CASSSGTGGRNTEAFF.

This clonotype has just a few counts. The chain combines TRBV4-1 with TRBJ2-1, with 7 bases matching TRBD2. V dropped 4 bases and J dropped 2; count of bases not matched to a gene: 8. The CDR3 runs 16 residues. Germline V gives CDR1 MGHRA, CDR2 YSYEKL. The CDR3 here is CASSRDLAAPYNEQFF. For the CDR3, the DNA is TGCGCCAGCAGCCGCGATCTAGCGGCACCCTACAATGAGCAGTTCTTC.

This clonotype was picked up a small number of times. For the CDR3, the DNA is TGCGCCAGCAGCTTCGGACAGGGGGCGGGCACAGATACGCAGTATTTT. Translated: CASSFGQGAGTDTQYF. The rearrangement links TRBV5-1 to TRBJ2-3; 11 bases align to TRBD1. V lost 2 bases, J lost 1 base, and 3 bases stayed unmatched. The CDR3 has 16 residues. Germline assignment: CDR1 SGHRS and CDR2 YFSETQ.

The rearrangement links TRBV3-1 to TRBJ2-1; 8 nucleotides align to TRBD2. Trimming cost V 0 bases and J 1 base; bases outside gene matches: 5. Germline V gene lookup returns CDR1 LGHDT and CDR2 YNNKEL (reference sequence). CDR3 size: 17 residues. The CDR3: CASSQDGSGNSYNEQFF. The CDR3 DNA reads TGTGCCAGCAGCCAAGACGGTAGCGGGAATTCCTACAATGAGCAGTTCTTC.

The CDR3 nucleotides are TGTGCCAGCGTACTAGCGGGGGGGCGAGAGACCCAGTACTTC. It yields the protein CASVLAGGRETQYF. The J gene is TRBJ2-5, the V gene TRBV7-8; 13 positions match TRBD2. CDR3 size: 14 residues. After removal of 8 bases from V and 4 bases from J, the junction contained 4 bases not matched to a gene. CDR1 SGHVS and CDR2 FQNEAQ come from the germline V gene.